These 10 T cell receptor beta chains were sequenced from one sample in a study of T cells in Graves' hyperthyroidism and ophthalmopathy. Amplification yielded TCR beta CDR3 regions, with RNA transcripts as the source. The primer set for the first-round RT-PCR of the TCR CDR3 was HTBI. Using its own MiXCR run on the multiplex PCR reads, TCRdb lists one record per CDR3 protein. Of fewer than 700,000 distinct CDR3 sequences detected, roughly 17% appear once; the ten largest clones hold roughly 18%. Sequences were obtained from blood. Receptors originate from a woman aged 18-29 years with Graves' ophthalmopathy.

This clonotype was detected many times. V gene TRBV7-8 combines with J gene TRBJ1-6, with TRBD1 matching over 9 bases. Germline CDR1 reads SGHVS; CDR2 reads FQNEAQ. Trimming removed 5 bases from V and 4 bases from J; junction bases left unmatched: 15. CDR3 length equals 19 residues. The CDR3 here is CASSPHYGQGSAYNSPLHF. DNA for the CDR3: TGTGCCAGCAGCCCACACTATGGACAGGGGAGCGCTTATAATTCACCCCTCCACTTT.

This clonotype was counted at least ten times. The V gene is TRBV7-8, the J gene TRBJ2-5; TRBD1 agrees at 7 bases. The CDR3 is 15 residues long. Germline values: CDR1 SGHVS, CDR2 FQNEAQ. Germline trimming cut 4 bases from V and 2 bases from J; bases unmatched to any gene: 7. CDR3 residues: CASSSWDSGQETQYF. DNA for the CDR3: TGTGCCAGCAGCTCATGGGACAGCGGTCAAGAGACCCAGTACTTC.

This clonotype was seen repeatedly, ten times or more. This chain joins TRBV10-3 and TRBJ2-7; 8 bases match TRBD1. From germline, CDR1 is ENHRY and CDR2 SYGVKD. The junction had 5 bases not matched to a gene; V was cut back by 8 bases and J by 2 bases. There are 13 residues in the CDR3. The CDR3 DNA sequence: TGTGCCATCTCCGAGACAGGGGCCTACGAGCAGTACTTC. This sequence encodes CAISETGAYEQYF.

This clonotype was seen a handful of times. The chain combines TRBV12-3 or TRBV12-4 with TRBJ1-5; no firm D call. The CDR3 loop spans 12 amino acids. Trimming removed 1 base at V and 5 bases at J, with 3 bases between. CDR3 loop: CASSLVHQPQHF. In nucleotides, the CDR3 is TGTGCCAGCAGTTTAGTGCATCAGCCCCAGCATTTT.

This clonotype was picked up many times. The chain links TRBV28 to TRBJ2-3; possibly TRBD1 or TRBD2 for D (5 bases each). The CDR3 sequence is 14 residues long. V shed 5 bases and J shed 4 bases, with 13 bases lying between them. CDR1 is MDHEN, CDR2 SYDVKM, per germline. CDR3 DNA sequence: TGTGCCAGCAGTACCTCAAGGGGAGCAGATACGCAGTATTTT. Translation: CASSTSRGADTQYF.

This clonotype was observed at least ten times. The CDR3 sequence: CASSLGGETTDTQYF. The CDR3 region has the DNA TGTGCCAGCAGCCTCGGGGGGGAGACCACAGATACGCAGTATTTT. The V call is TRBV11-2, the J call TRBJ2-3, with 8 bases identical to TRBD2. With 5 bases clipped from V and 2 bases from J, the junction kept 6 bases outside the gene matches. The CDR3 runs to 15 residues. Per germline, CDR1 SGHAT and CDR2 FQNNGV.

This clonotype was seen at least ten times. The rearrangement links TRBV6-2 or TRBV6-3 to TRBJ1-2; 9 positions match TRBD1. The CDR3 is 15 residues long. With 5 bases clipped from V and 0 bases from J, the junction kept 4 bases outside the gene matches. CDR1 and CDR2 from the germline V gene are MNHEY and SVGEGT. The CDR3 sequence: CASSRDRATNYGYTF. The CDR3 region has the DNA TGTGCCAGCAGTCGGGACAGGGCTACTAACTATGGCTACACCTTC.

The CDR3 region is CASSIPAGMNTEAFF. The CDR3 DNA is TGTGCCAGTAGTATCCCGGCAGGGATGAACACTGAAGCTTTCTTT. V usage is TRBV19 and J usage is TRBJ1-1; possibly TRBD1 for D (5 bases). CDR1 and CDR2 from the germline V gene are LNHDA and SQIVND (reference sequence). This CDR3 spans 15 amino acids. Trimming took off 3 bases at V and 0 bases at J, with 11 bases between the two ends.

This clonotype was recorded once. The chain combines TRBV6-5 with TRBJ2-5, with TRBD2 identical over 8 bases. The V and J ends lost 4 bases and 5 bases, in that order; junction bases with no gene match: 3. The CDR3 covers 13 residues. Germline V gene lookup returns CDR1 MNHEY and CDR2 SVGAGI. The CDR3 DNA is TGTGCCAGCAGTTGGGCGGGGGGCGAGACCCAGTACTTC. The encoded protein is CASSWAGGETQYF.

Many counts were recorded for this clonotype. The chain links TRBV5-1 to TRBJ1-2, with D perhaps TRBD1 (5 bases). Germline V gives CDR1 SGHRS, CDR2 YFSETQ. Trimming removed 0 bases at V and 5 bases at J, with 14 bases between. This CDR3 has 15 amino acids. This CDR3 is CASSLEAGGRYGYTF. In DNA form, the CDR3 reads TGCGCCAGCAGCTTGGAAGCTGGGGGTCGTTATGGCTACACCTTC.